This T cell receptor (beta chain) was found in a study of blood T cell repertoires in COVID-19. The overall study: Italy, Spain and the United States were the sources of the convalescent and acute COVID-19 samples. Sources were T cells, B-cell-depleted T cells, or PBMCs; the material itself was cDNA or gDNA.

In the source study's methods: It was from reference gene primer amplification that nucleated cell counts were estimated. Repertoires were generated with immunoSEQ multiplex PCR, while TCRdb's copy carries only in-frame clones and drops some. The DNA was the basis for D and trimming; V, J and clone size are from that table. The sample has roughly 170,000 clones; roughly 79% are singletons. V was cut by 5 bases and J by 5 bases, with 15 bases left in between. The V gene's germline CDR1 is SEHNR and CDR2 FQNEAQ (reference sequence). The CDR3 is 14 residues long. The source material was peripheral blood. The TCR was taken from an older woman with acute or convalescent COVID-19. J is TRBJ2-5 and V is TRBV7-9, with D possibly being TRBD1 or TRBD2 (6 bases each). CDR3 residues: CASSVGGLGETQYF. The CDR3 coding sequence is TGTGCCAGCAGCGTAGGGGGGCTCGGCGAGACCCAGTACTTC.